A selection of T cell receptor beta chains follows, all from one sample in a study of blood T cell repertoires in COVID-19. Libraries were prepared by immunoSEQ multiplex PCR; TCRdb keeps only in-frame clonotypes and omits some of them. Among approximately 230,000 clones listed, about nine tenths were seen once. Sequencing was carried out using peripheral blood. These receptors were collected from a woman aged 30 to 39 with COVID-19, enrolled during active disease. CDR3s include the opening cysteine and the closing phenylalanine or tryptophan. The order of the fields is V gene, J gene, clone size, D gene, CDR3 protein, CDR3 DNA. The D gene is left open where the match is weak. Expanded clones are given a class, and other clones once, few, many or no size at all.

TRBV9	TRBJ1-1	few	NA	CASSVGGRNTEAFF	TGTGCCAGCAGCGTAGGGGGCAGGAACACTGAAGCTTTCTTT
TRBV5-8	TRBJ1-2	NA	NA	CASSLSYELSYGYTF	TGTGCCAGCAGCCTATCATACGAGCTGAGCTATGGCTACACCTTC
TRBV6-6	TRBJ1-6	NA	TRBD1	CASRQGRDSPLHF	TGTGCCAGCAGACAGGGGCGGGATTCACCCCTCCACTTT
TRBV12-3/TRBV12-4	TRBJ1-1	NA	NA	CATNRVMNTEAFF	TGTGCCACCAACAGGGTCATGAACACTGAAGCTTTCTTT
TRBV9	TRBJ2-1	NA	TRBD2	CASSVVGTSRYNEQFF	TGTGCCAGCAGCGTAGTTGGGACTAGCCGCTACAATGAGCAGTTCTTC
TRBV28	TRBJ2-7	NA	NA	CATKGSLTTYEQYF	TGTGCCACCAAGGGGTCCCTGACCACCTACGAGCAGTACTTC
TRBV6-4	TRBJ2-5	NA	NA	CASSSGVGETQYF	TGTGCCAGCAGTTCGGGTGTCGGAGAGACCCAGTACTTC
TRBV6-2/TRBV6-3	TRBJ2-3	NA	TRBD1	CASSYGPTGGTDTQYF	TGTGCCAGCAGTTACGGCCCGACAGGGGGCACAGATACGCAGTATTTT
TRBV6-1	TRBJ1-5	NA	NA	CASSEAPGQGGKPQHF	TGTGCCAGCAGTGAAGCGCCAGGGCAGGGTGGGAAGCCCCAGCATTTT
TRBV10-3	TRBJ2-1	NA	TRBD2	CAISESPGRDEQFF	TGTGCCATCAGTGAGTCCCCAGGGAGGGATGAGCAGTTCTTC
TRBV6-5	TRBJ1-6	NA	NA	CASSYSSTGYSPLHF	TGTGCCAGCAGTTACTCGAGTACAGGTTATTCACCCCTCCACTTT
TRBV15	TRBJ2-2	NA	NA	CATSRNTGYTGELFF	TGTGCCACCAGCAGAAACACAGGGTACACCGGGGAGCTGTTTTTT
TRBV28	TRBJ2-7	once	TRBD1	CASGDRALGAQYF	TGTGCCAGCGGGGACAGGGCCCTAGGGGCGCAGTACTTC
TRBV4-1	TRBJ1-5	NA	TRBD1	CASSQEEGASFYNQPQHF	TGCGCCAGCAGCCAAGAGGAGGGGGCGAGTTTTTACAATCAGCCCCAGCATTTT
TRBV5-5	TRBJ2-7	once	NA	CASSLSAGTYEQYF	TGTGCCAGCAGCTTATCGGCGGGGACCTACGAGCAGTACTTC
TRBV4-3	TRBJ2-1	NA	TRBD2	CASSLGLAGRYNEQFF	TGCGCCAGCAGCCTCGGACTAGCGGGACGATACAATGAGCAGTTCTTC
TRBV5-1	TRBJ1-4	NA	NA	CASSSGSGRVAEKLFF	TGCGCCAGCAGCAGTGGATCCGGGAGAGTAGCTGAAAAACTGTTTTTT
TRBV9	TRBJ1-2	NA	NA	CASSVMGGGGYTF	TGTGCCAGCAGCGTAATGGGAGGAGGTGGCTACACCTTC
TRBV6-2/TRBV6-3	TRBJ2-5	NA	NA	CASSYWRETQYF	TGTGCCAGCAGTTACTGGAGAGAGACCCAGTACTTC
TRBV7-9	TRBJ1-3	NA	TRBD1	CASSHRQGISGNTIYF	TGTGCCAGCAGCCACCGACAGGGAATCTCTGGAAACACCATATATTTT
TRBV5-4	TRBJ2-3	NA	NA	CASSSLSGTSTDTQYF	TGTGCCAGCAGCTCCCTGAGCGGCACTAGCACAGATACGCAGTATTTT
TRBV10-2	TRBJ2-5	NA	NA	CASSQLRRGPELPQETQYF	TGCGCCAGCAGCCAACTGCGAAGGGGCCCTGAACTCCCTCAAGAGACCCAGTACTTC
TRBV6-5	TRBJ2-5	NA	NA	CASSRTLQETQYF	TGTGCCAGCAGTCGGACTCTCCAAGAGACCCAGTACTTC
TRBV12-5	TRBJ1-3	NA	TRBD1	CASGLGNQGANTIYF	TGTGCTAGTGGTTTGGGGAACCAGGGGGCCAACACCATATATTTT
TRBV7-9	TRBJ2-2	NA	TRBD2	CASSSRAGVNTGELFF	TGTGCCAGCAGCTCCAGGGCGGGGGTCAACACCGGGGAGCTGTTTTTT
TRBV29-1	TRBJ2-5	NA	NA	CSVFLGGLETQYF	TGCAGCGTTTTCTTAGGAGGGTTAGAGACCCAGTACTTC
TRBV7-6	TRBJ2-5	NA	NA	CASSLGTVRVRTQYF	TGTGCCAGCAGCTTAGGGACAGTACGTGTCAGGACCCAGTACTTC
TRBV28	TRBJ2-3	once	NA	CASSPSFGRGHTDTQYF	TGTGCCAGCAGTCCCTCGTTTGGGCGGGGGCACACAGATACGCAGTATTTT
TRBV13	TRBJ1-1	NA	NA	CASSRLLQHRTGAEAFF	TGTGCCAGCAGCCGTCTTCTTCAACACCGAACGGGTGCTGAAGCTTTCTTT
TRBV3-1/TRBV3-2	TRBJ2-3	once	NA	CASSQGLGVSFSDTQYF	TGTGCCAGCAGCCAAGGCCTAGGGGTATCTTTTTCAGATACGCAGTATTTT
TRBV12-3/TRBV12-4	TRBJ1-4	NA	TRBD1	CASSLRQGEKLFF	TGTGCCAGCAGCTTACGACAGGGTGAAAAACTGTTTTTT